Detailed here is one T cell receptor (beta chain). This sample stems from a study of CD8 T cells in Susac syndrome. RNA in amounts of roughly 0.5 to 1 ug was reverse transcribed with random hexamers. TCRdb itself ran the immunoSEQ multiplex PCR reads through MiXCR, one entry per CDR3 protein. The sample comprises under 200,000 distinct CDR3 sequences, 90% to 95% of which are singletons, and 0.1% to 0.13% rests with the top ten. V lost 4 bases and J lost 5, with 21 bases in between. This CDR3 is built from 18 residues. Germline V gene lookup returns CDR1 MGHRA and CDR2 YSYEKL. Sequenced input: CD4+ T cells from PBMCs. The TCR was taken from a human donor with Susac syndrome. The chain has TRBV4-1 and TRBJ1-6; the D gene is possibly TRBD1 (6 bases). The chain's CDR3 is CASSPGGASGVHNSPLHF. CDR3 DNA: TGCGCCAGCAGCCCGGGGGGGGCCTCCGGGGTTCATAATTCACCCCTCCACTTT.